This T cell receptor beta chain derives from a study of blood T cell repertoires in COVID-19. For the study at large: Italy, Spain and the United States were the sources of the convalescent and acute COVID-19 samples. PBMCs, B-cell-depleted T cells, or T cells were the source of the cDNA or gDNA that made up the material.

Under the authors' procedure: Cell counts per sample came from amplifying reference gene primers. Assay used: immunoSEQ multiplex PCR; TCRdb lists only in-frame clones, some missing. From that table come the V and J calls and clone size; the DNA was used to work out D and trimming. The table includes over 150,000 clones, approximately 87% detected once. Trimming cost V 4 bases and J 9 bases; bases outside gene matches: 4. The CDR3 contains 14 residues. Germline-derived CDR1 and CDR2 are LGHDT and YNNKEL (reference sequence). This receptor was obtained from a man aged 70 or older with active or convalescent COVID-19. Sequencing used peripheral blood. The rearrangement links TRBV3-1 (or the pseudogene TRBV3-2) to TRBJ1-6; 9 bases map to TRBD1. This CDR3 reads CASSLRQGGSPLHF. DNA of the CDR3: TGTGCCAGCAGCCTACGACAGGGGGGTTCACCCCTCCACTTT.